The next 29 T cell receptor beta chains were all read from a single sample in a study of blood T cell repertoires in COVID-19. Profiled with immunoSEQ multiplex PCR; TCRdb holds only in-frame clones, not every one. The sample includes 60,000 to 70,000 clones, around 88% of them seen just once. Input material: peripheral blood. The receptors were sampled from a woman aged 80 or over with active COVID-19.

The gene calls are TRBV9 and TRBJ2-2; 12 nucleotides line up with TRBD1. Germline V CDR1 and CDR2: SGDLS, YYNGEE. This CDR3 contains 17 residues. V dropped 2 bases and J dropped 3; count of bases not matched to a gene: 5. Here the CDR3 DNA reads TGTGCCAGCAGCGTTCGGGACAGGGGGCGCGACACCGGGGAGCTGTTTTTT. Protein sequence: CASSVRDRGRDTGELFF.

This clone was observed once. This chain uses TRBV19 with TRBJ1-5; TRBD1 agrees at 9 bases. Germline-derived CDR1 and CDR2 are LNHDA and SQIVND (reference sequence). The CDR3 extends over 15 amino acids. After removal of 3 bases from V and 4 bases from J, the junction contained 4 bases not matched to a gene. The CDR3 is CASSMMGQGNQPQHF. The CDR3 bases are TGTGCCAGTAGTATGATGGGACAGGGAAATCAGCCCCAGCATTTT.

The rearrangement links TRBV19 to TRBJ2-7; D is possibly TRBD1 (5 bases). Germline assignment: CDR1 LNHDA and CDR2 SQIVND (reference sequence). V lost 2 bases and J lost 4, with 12 bases in between. This CDR3 spans 14 amino acids. Here the CDR3 DNA reads TGTGCCAGTAGTATACCAGGGCCCCATTACGAGCAGTACTTC. Its translation is CASSIPGPHYEQYF.

The genes are TRBV27 and TRBJ2-5; 8 bases fit TRBD2. The J segment lost 3 bases and the V segment lost 4 bases, leaving 13 bases of the junction unmatched. The germline V gene has CDR1 MNHEY and CDR2 SMNVEV (reference sequence). CDR3 length: 17 amino acids. The CDR3 DNA reads TGTGCCAGCAGTTCTCGAATAGCGGGACGGCCGGAAGAGACCCAGTACTTC. Translation: CASSSRIAGRPEETQYF.

The V call is TRBV7-2, the J call TRBJ2-1; D possibly corresponds to TRBD1 (7 bases). The CDR3 has 18 amino acids. The germline CDR1 and CDR2 sequences are SGHTA and FQGNSA. Trimming took off 6 bases at V and 4 bases at J, with 25 bases between the two ends. Here the CDR3 reads CASRQGGGAGTIYNEQFF. The CDR3 DNA follows: TGTGCCAGCAGACAAGGGGGCGGGGCGGGGACCATTTACAATGAGCAGTTCTTC.

The chain couples TRBV2 to TRBJ1-2; tentative D call: TRBD1 (5 bases). Per germline, CDR1 SNHLY and CDR2 FYNNEI. Trimming removed 2 bases from V and 4 bases from J, with 11 bases in between. The length of the CDR3 is 14 residues. This CDR3 reads CASSEQGRGYGYTF. The CDR3, as DNA: TGTGCCAGCAGTGAACAGGGCAGAGGCTATGGCTACACCTTC.

The V and J genes are TRBV5-4 and TRBJ2-7, with TRBD1 identical over 7 bases. CDR3 length equals 14 residues. CDR1 is SGHNT, CDR2 YYREEE, per germline (reference sequence). The junction had 3 bases not matched to a gene; V was cut back by 3 bases and J by 0 bases. CDR3 DNA: TGTGCCAGCAGCTCGGGACAGCTCTCCTACGAGCAGTACTTC. Translated: CASSSGQLSYEQYF.

The genes are TRBV7-2 and TRBJ2-1; D not resolved. With 3 bases removed from V and 1 base from J, the gap between germline ends came to 7 bases. CDR1 is SGHTA and CDR2 is FQGNSA in the germline V gene. This CDR3 is built from 14 residues. The CDR3 is CASSFDWSYNEQFF. CDR3 DNA sequence: TGTGCCAGCAGCTTCGACTGGTCCTACAATGAGCAGTTCTTC.

V and J are TRBV7-6 and TRBJ2-3; 10 bases line up with TRBD2. This CDR3 contains 16 residues. The trim removed 2 bases at V and 5 bases at J, leaving 7 bases unmatched. The germline gives CDR1 SGHVS, CDR2 FNYEAQ. CDR3 nucleotides: TGTGCCAGCAGCTTAATGCCTAGCGGGGGCGAAGATACGCAGTATTTT. It yields the protein CASSLMPSGGEDTQYF.

The V gene is TRBV2, the J gene TRBJ1-4; D is possibly TRBD1 (5 bases). Germline loops: CDR1 SNHLY, CDR2 FYNNEI. Trimming shortened V by 4 bases and J by 5 bases, and 8 bases separated the two germline ends. This CDR3 spans 13 amino acids. CDR3 loop: CASSARGNEKLFF. CDR3 in DNA: TGTGCCAGCAGTGCACGGGGGAATGAAAAACTGTTTTTT.

This clone was detected once. The chain carries TRBV3-1 (or the pseudogene TRBV3-2) and TRBJ1-2; 7 nucleotides line up with TRBD1. The ends lost 3 bases at V and 13 bases at J; junction bases unmatched: 11. The germline V gene has CDR1 LGHDT and CDR2 YNNKEL (reference sequence). This CDR3 is 13 amino acids long. Here the CDR3 DNA reads TGTGCCAGCAGCCAGTTAAGGGACAGTTACAGCACCTTC. This codes for CASSQLRDSYSTF.

The chain employs TRBV28 and TRBJ2-3; a possible D gene is TRBD1 (6 bases). The CDR3 spans 13 residues. Trimming shortened V by 4 bases and J by 12 bases, and 17 bases separated the two germline ends. Germline CDR1 and CDR2: MDHEN and SYDVKM. As DNA, the CDR3 is TGTGCCAGCAGTTCGGGACCAGGGGTAACACAGTATTTT. As protein: CASSSGPGVTQYF.

The chain's CDR3 is CASRRRTEAFF. The CDR3 DNA reads TGTGCCAGCAGGCGGAGGACTGAAGCTTTCTTT. V usage is TRBV6-5 and J usage is TRBJ1-1; unclear D gene. Germline values: CDR1 MNHEY, CDR2 SVGAGI. Trimming removed 6 bases from V and 5 bases from J, with 7 bases in between. The CDR3 runs to 11 residues.

This clone was detected once. The rearrangement uses TRBV4-1 and TRBJ2-5, with 9 nucleotides matching TRBD2. Germline CDR1 MGHRA, CDR2 YSYEKL. There are 16 residues in the CDR3. V lost 1 base, J lost 5 bases, and 8 bases stayed unmatched. The CDR3 sequence: CASSQAPSGGWETQYF. The CDR3 DNA reads as TGCGCCAGCAGCCAAGCGCCCAGCGGGGGGTGGGAGACCCAGTACTTC.

The J gene is TRBJ2-7, the V gene TRBV20-1; 9 bases fit TRBD1. Per germline, CDR1 DFQATT and CDR2 SNEGSKA (reference sequence). V gave up 3 bases and J gave up 3 bases; unmatched junction bases: 3. This CDR3 comprises 13 residues. The CDR3 sequence is CSASGTGYYEQYF. The DNA of the CDR3 is TGCAGTGCTAGTGGGACAGGGTACTACGAGCAGTACTTC.

This rearrangement joins TRBV28 to TRBJ2-5; 7 positions agree with TRBD1. The CDR3 extends over 14 amino acids. V shed 7 bases and J 5 bases; nucleotides not matched to a gene: 10. Germline V gene lookup returns CDR1 MDHEN and CDR2 SYDVKM. The CDR3 reads CASTAVGGWETQYF. The CDR3 DNA is TGTGCCAGCACCGCCGTAGGGGGCTGGGAGACCCAGTACTTC. Full variable domain (rest looked up from reference TRBV28 and TRBJ2-5): DVKVTQSSRYLVKRTGEKVFLECVQDMDHENMFWYRQDPGLGLRLIYFSYDVKMKEKGDIPEGYSVSREKKERFSLILESASTNQTSMYLCASTAVGGWETQYFGPGTRLLVL.

This chain uses TRBV11-1 with TRBJ2-2; unclear D gene. The CDR3 spans 14 residues. Trimming took 1 base from V and 1 from J, leaving 4 bases between them. Germline CDR1 and CDR2: SGHAT and FQDESV (reference sequence). The DNA of the CDR3 is TGTGCCAGCAGCTTAGACGGGAACACCGGGGAGCTGTTTTTT. Its translation: CASSLDGNTGELFF.

This clone has only one observation. The rearrangement uses TRBV3-1 (or the pseudogene TRBV3-2) and TRBJ2-7; the match to TRBD2 covers 7 bases. This CDR3 contains 19 residues. Germline V gene sequence: CDR1 LGHDT, CDR2 YNNKEL (reference sequence). V trimming: 0 bases; J trimming: 5 bases; junction bases outside the gene matches: 19. In DNA form, the CDR3 reads TGTGCCAGCAGCCAAGATTACGTTGAACGGCGGGGGACCGTCCACGAGCAGTACTTC. It codes for CASSQDYVERRGTVHEQYF.

V is TRBV6-1 and J is TRBJ2-7; a possible D gene is TRBD1 (6 bases). The CDR3 has 17 amino acids. In germline, CDR1 is MNHNS, CDR2 SASEGT. With 1 base removed from V and 2 bases from J, the gap between germline ends came to 18 bases. The CDR3 nucleotides read TGTGCCAGCAGTGAAGGGAAGGCGGCAGGGGTACCCTACGAGCAGTACTTC. Protein: CASSEGKAAGVPYEQYF.

Details on this clone: Germline and junction disagree at one end, which may indicate a read error. V and J are TRBV7-2 and TRBJ1-5; possibly TRBD1 for D (6 bases). The germline V gene encodes CDR1 SGHTA and CDR2 FQGNSA. This CDR3 is 14 amino acids long. The CDR3 loop reads CASSRTVSSQPQHF. CDR3 DNA: TGTGCCAGCAGCCGGACAGTTAGCAGTCAGCCCCAGCATTTT. The whole variable domain, filled in from reference TRBV7-2 and TRBJ1-5, reads GAGVSQSPSNKVTEKGKDVELRCDPISGHTALYWYRQSLGQGLEFLIYFQGNSAPDKSGLPSDRFSAERTGGSVSTLTIQRTQQEDSAVYLCASSRTVSSQPQHFGDGTRLSIL.

The chain combines TRBV30 with TRBJ2-7; possibly TRBD1 for D (6 bases). This CDR3 region has 12 residues. Germline CDR1 reads GTSNPN; CDR2 reads SVGIG (reference sequence). V was pared by 2 bases and J by 7 bases, with 12 bases between. CDR3 protein: CAWSSLRGEQYF. CDR3 bases: TGTGCCTGGAGTTCTCTAAGGGGGGAGCAGTACTTC.

The chain recombines TRBV12-5 with TRBJ2-3; D perhaps matches TRBD2 (6 bases). Germline CDR1 is LGHNT and CDR2 is FRNRAP. CDR3 length: 14 amino acids. Trimming removed 5 bases from V and 3 bases from J, with 12 bases in between. CDR3 protein: CASGPGGVTDTQYF. DNA for the CDR3: TGTGCTAGTGGTCCAGGCGGGGTGACAGATACGCAGTATTTT. The full variable domain, rest sourced from reference TRBV12-5 and TRBJ2-3, is DARVTQTPRHKVTEMGQEVTMRCQPILGHNTVFWYRQTMMQGLELLAYFRNRAPLDDSGMPKDRFSAEMPDATLATLKIQPSEPRDSAVYFCASGPGGVTDTQYFGPGTRLTVL.

CDR3 protein: CASSPHSGGGADTQYF. CDR3 sequence (DNA): TGTGCCAGCAGCCCCCATAGCGGGGGGGGCGCAGATACGCAGTATTTT. The chain joins TRBV7-3 to TRBJ2-3, with TRBD2 identical over 11 bases. The CDR3 sequence is 16 residues long. Per the germline V gene, CDR1 is SGHTA and CDR2 is FQGTGA. With V trimmed by 5 bases and J by 4 bases, 8 bases remained unmatched.

The chain couples TRBV20-1 to TRBJ2-1; D perhaps matches TRBD1 (7 bases). Between the trimmed V and J ends, which lost 3 bases and 5 bases, there was a span of 17 bases. Germline loops: CDR1 DFQATT, CDR2 SNEGSKA (reference sequence). This CDR3 has 15 residues. The CDR3 bases are TGCAGTGCTAGTTGGGGGGCAGGGGGTAACAATGAGCAGTTCTTC. Amino acid sequence: CSASWGAGGNNEQFF.

This rearrangement joins TRBV14 to TRBJ2-7, with D perhaps matching TRBD2 (6 bases). The CDR3 loop spans 15 amino acids. Trimming took off 4 bases at V and 3 bases at J, with 16 bases between the two ends. The germline V gene has CDR1 SGHDN and CDR2 FVKESK. The CDR3 loop reads CASSRSGLWGYEQYF. The CDR3 DNA reads as TGTGCCAGCAGCCGGTCGGGACTGTGGGGCTACGAGCAGTACTTC.

The V call is TRBV7-9, the J call TRBJ1-1; 8 bases fit TRBD1. The CDR3 runs to 15 residues. Germline CDR1 is SEHNR and CDR2 is FQNEAQ (reference sequence). V was pared by 5 bases and J by 4 bases, with 9 bases of the junction left unmatched. This chain's CDR3 is CASSPPRGRVTEAFF. CDR3 DNA: TGTGCCAGCAGCCCACCCAGGGGGCGGGTCACTGAAGCTTTCTTT.

The rearrangement joins TRBV5-4 to TRBJ2-7, with 9 bases identical to TRBD2. There are 16 residues in the CDR3. J gave up 5 bases and V 4 bases, and 13 bases lay outside the gene matches. Germline loops: CDR1 SGHNT, CDR2 YYREEE (reference sequence). This CDR3 is CASSPPVRGGLNEQYF. In nucleotides, the CDR3 is TGTGCCAGCAGCCCGCCCGTGCGGGGGGGCCTTAACGAGCAGTACTTC.

The chain combines TRBV5-6 with TRBJ2-2, with TRBD1 identical over 7 bases. In germline, CDR1 is SGHDT, CDR2 YYEEEE. This CDR3 has 14 residues. V dropped 5 bases and J dropped 6; count of bases not matched to a gene: 7. CDR3 loop: CASSDKGAAGELFF. In DNA, the CDR3 is TGTGCCAGCAGTGACAAGGGGGCGGCCGGGGAGCTGTTTTTT.

The chain employs TRBV19 and TRBJ2-6, with 8 bases fitting TRBD1. V dropped 7 bases and J dropped 4; count of bases not matched to a gene: 6. There are 15 residues in the CDR3. The germline CDR1 and CDR2 sequences are LNHDA and SQIVND (reference sequence). CDR3 loop: CASTTGGGGANVLTF. The CDR3 DNA is TGTGCCAGTACTACAGGGGGTGGAGGGGCCAACGTCCTGACTTTC.